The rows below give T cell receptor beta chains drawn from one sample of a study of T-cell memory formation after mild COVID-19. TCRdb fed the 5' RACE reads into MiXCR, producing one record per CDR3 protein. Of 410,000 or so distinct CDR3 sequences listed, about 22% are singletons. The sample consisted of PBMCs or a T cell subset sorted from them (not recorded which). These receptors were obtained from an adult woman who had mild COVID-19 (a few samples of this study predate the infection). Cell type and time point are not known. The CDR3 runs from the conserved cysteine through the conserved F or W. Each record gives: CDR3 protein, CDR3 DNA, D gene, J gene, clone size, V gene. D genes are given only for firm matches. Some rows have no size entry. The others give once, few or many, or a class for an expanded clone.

CDR3: CASSLGPQSALYNEQFF
DNA: TGCGCCAGCAGCTTGGGGCCTCAGAGCGCCCTATACAATGAGCAGTTCTTC
D: NA
J: TRBJ2-1
size: many
V: TRBV5-1

CDR3: CASSVREGYTF
DNA: TGTGCCAGCAGTGTTCGAGAAGGCTACACCTTC
D: NA
J: TRBJ1-2
size: NA
V: TRBV6-1

CDR3: CASSLDLKESPLHF
DNA: TGCGCCAGCAGCTTGGACCTTAAGGAGTCACCCCTCCACTTT
D: NA
J: TRBJ1-6
size: NA
V: TRBV5-1

CDR3: CASRDPTEGLNTEAFF
DNA: TGTGCCAGCAGGGACCCCACGGAGGGGTTGAACACTGAAGCTTTCTTT
D: NA
J: TRBJ1-1
size: few
V: TRBV6-1

CDR3: CASSRPGLRYGYTF
DNA: TGTGCCAGTAGTAGGCCAGGGCTACGCTATGGCTACACCTTC
D: NA
J: TRBJ1-2
size: once
V: TRBV19

CDR3: CAISDPRRGNEQYF
DNA: TGTGCCATCAGTGACCCTCGCAGGGGGAACGAGCAGTACTTC
D: TRBD1
J: TRBJ2-7
size: NA
V: TRBV10-3

CDR3: CAAGTGSYEQYF
DNA: TGTGCCGCCGGGACAGGGTCCTACGAGCAGTACTTC
D: TRBD1
J: TRBJ2-7
size: many
V: TRBV24-1

CDR3: CASRNREEETQYF
DNA: TGTGCCAGCAGGAACAGGGAGGAGGAGACCCAGTACTTC
D: NA
J: TRBJ2-5
size: many
V: TRBV7-9

CDR3: CASSGDRGRPEAFF
DNA: TGTGCCAGCAGTGGGGACAGGGGCAGACCTGAAGCTTTCTTT
D: TRBD1
J: TRBJ1-1
size: once
V: TRBV2

CDR3: CASSLGDRVHGYTF
DNA: TGCGCCAGCAGCTTGGGGGACAGGGTGCACGGCTACACCTTC
D: TRBD1
J: TRBJ1-2
size: NA
V: TRBV5-1

CDR3: CASSGPVPTFGGYEQYF
DNA: TGTGCCAGCAGCGGACCCGTACCTACTTTCGGGGGGTACGAGCAGTACTTC
D: NA
J: TRBJ2-7
size: NA
V: TRBV21-1

CDR3: CASSVYGTSKNTEAFF
DNA: TGTGCCAGCAGCGTCTATGGGACCTCAAAGAACACTGAAGCTTTCTTT
D: NA
J: TRBJ1-1
size: NA
V: TRBV7-9

CDR3: CASTWASDTEAFF
DNA: TGTGCCAGCACGTGGGCTTCGGACACTGAAGCTTTCTTT
D: NA
J: TRBJ1-1
size: few
V: TRBV12-3/TRBV12-4

CDR3: CASSRTGRYEQYF
DNA: TGTGCCAGCAGTCGGACAGGGCGGTACGAGCAGTACTTC
D: TRBD1
J: TRBJ2-7
size: few
V: TRBV6-5

CDR3: CASSGTGTYSNQPQHF
DNA: TGTGCCAGCAGTGGCACGGGAACATATAGCAATCAGCCCCAGCATTTT
D: NA
J: TRBJ1-5
size: NA
V: TRBV6-1

CDR3: CASSLYPLGGTDTQYF
DNA: TGTGCCAGCAGCTTATATCCCTTGGGGGGCACAGATACGCAGTATTTT
D: NA
J: TRBJ2-3
size: few
V: TRBV7-3

CDR3: CASSPTGGTDTQYF
DNA: TGTGCCAGCAGCCCTACAGGGGGGACAGATACGCAGTATTTT
D: TRBD1
J: TRBJ2-3
size: many
V: TRBV7-9

CDR3: CASSVGQGGNEQFF
DNA: TGTGCCAGCAGTGTTGGACAGGGAGGGAATGAGCAGTTCTTC
D: NA
J: TRBJ2-1
size: NA
V: TRBV2

CDR3: CASSSRDSQRDEQYF
DNA: TGTGCCAGCAGTTCCCGGGACAGCCAGAGGGACGAGCAGTACTTC
D: TRBD1
J: TRBJ2-7
size: NA
V: TRBV12-3/TRBV12-4

CDR3: CASSSKQGAFLETQYF
DNA: TGTGCCAGCAGCTCTAAACAGGGGGCTTTTTTAGAGACCCAGTACTTC
D: TRBD1
J: TRBJ2-5
size: many
V: TRBV7-8

CDR3: CASSSIDRDGYTF
DNA: TGTGCCAGCAGCTCGATAGACAGGGATGGCTACACCTTC
D: TRBD1
J: TRBJ1-2
size: few
V: TRBV7-9

CDR3: CATSSQGSGGYTF
DNA: TGTGCCACCTCATCCCAGGGGAGCGGTGGCTACACCTTC
D: NA
J: TRBJ1-2
size: NA
V: TRBV24-1

CDR3: CASSLVAGGANVLTF
DNA: TGTGCCAGCAGCTTAGTTGCTGGTGGGGCCAACGTCCTGACTTTC
D: NA
J: TRBJ2-6
size: NA
V: TRBV7-2

CDR3: CSARFGRSGNTIYF
DNA: TGCAGTGCTAGGTTCGGCAGGTCTGGAAACACCATATATTTT
D: NA
J: TRBJ1-3
size: once
V: TRBV20-1

CDR3: CASSDSGSGYNEQFF
DNA: TGTGCCAGCAGTGATAGCGGGAGTGGGTACAATGAGCAGTTCTTC
D: TRBD2
J: TRBJ2-1
size: few
V: TRBV25-1

CDR3: CASSLTGQANYGYTF
DNA: TGTGCCAGCAGCTTAACGGGACAAGCTAACTATGGCTACACCTTC
D: NA
J: TRBJ1-2
size: NA
V: TRBV13

CDR3: CASSLRQGKGTQYF
DNA: TGTGCCAGCAGTTTAAGGCAGGGGAAAGGTACGCAGTATTTT
D: NA
J: TRBJ2-3
size: NA
V: TRBV12-3/TRBV12-4

CDR3: CATSDGTGFGNQPQHF
DNA: TGTGCCACCAGTGATGGGACAGGGTTCGGCAATCAGCCCCAGCATTTT
D: TRBD1
J: TRBJ1-5
size: NA
V: TRBV24-1

CDR3: CASSQMTSGTYEQYF
DNA: TGCGCCAGCAGCCAGATGACTAGCGGTACCTACGAGCAGTACTTC
D: TRBD2
J: TRBJ2-7
size: once
V: TRBV4-3

CDR3: CASSWDGTTGNTIYF
DNA: TGTGCCAGCAGCTGGGATGGGACGACCGGAAACACCATATATTTT
D: NA
J: TRBJ1-3
size: NA
V: TRBV7-6

CDR3: CATSEAPGGWNQPQHF
DNA: TGTGCCACCAGTGAGGCCCCGGGGGGTTGGAATCAGCCCCAGCATTTT
D: NA
J: TRBJ1-5
size: few
V: TRBV24-1

CDR3: CASSYSRPSGGRGLYEQYF
DNA: TGTGCCAGCAGTTACTCGAGACCTAGCGGGGGTCGGGGCCTCTACGAGCAGTACTTC
D: TRBD2
J: TRBJ2-7
size: NA
V: TRBV6-6